This T cell receptor beta chain originates from a study of blood T cells in healthy people across ages. Findings of the study overall: It was found that TCR beta diversity correlated strongly with the percentage of naive T cells.

To note about this clonotype: Its specificity is not known.

CDR1 and CDR2 from the germline V gene are KGHSH and LQKENI. The CDR3 consists of 17 residues. Germline trimming cut 2 bases from V and 2 bases from J; bases unmatched to any gene: 6. Primers used in a second PCR of roughly 7 to 12 cycles were a sample-barcoded 5' primer and a J-beta primer mix. TCRdb used MiXCR to reprocess the 5' RACE reads, holding one entry per CDR3 protein. The repertoire holds roughly 800,000 distinct CDR3 sequences, 20% to 25% seen once, with 9% to 9.5% in the top ten. The sample was also reused in another study, on T cells of mothers and their children. That report notes: For the second PCR, the M1S primer put in sample barcodes and 2-4 random nucleotides. There was no detection of any persistent microchimeric T cell clones.

Specimen: blood. This sequence was found in a boy aged 10-17 years in good health. The V and J genes are TRBV18 and TRBJ2-5, with TRBD2 identical over 12 bases. CDR3 residues: CASSPSILAGGQETQYF. CDR3 DNA sequence: TGTGCCAGCTCACCATCTATACTAGCGGGAGGACAAGAGACCCAGTACTTC.